This T cell receptor beta chain is from a study of T-cell reconstitution after alpha-beta-depleted transplantation in children. This CDR3 is 14 amino acids long. Germline lookup yields CDR1 SGHRS and CDR2 YFSETQ. The V end was cut by 4 bases, the J end by 8 bases, with 19 bases between. Preparation of the TCRbeta library involved a method that used unique molecular identifiers. TCRdb recomputed calls from the PCR reads with MiXCR, one row per CDR3 protein. The sample has roughly 790,000 distinct CDR3 sequences; roughly 15% are singletons. The TCR sequence derives from a male patient aged 10 to 17 who had a stem cell transplant for acute lymphoblastic leukemia, so the T cells may come from the graft donor. The rearrangement links TRBV5-1 to TRBJ2-7; possible D gene TRBD1, 6 bases. Sequenced material: PBMCs, mostly from graft donor cells, taken 360 days after TCRalphabeta/CD19-depleted stem cell transplant. The CDR3: CASSLGFRDTQQYF. CDR3 nucleotide sequence: TGCGCCAGCAGCCTGGGGTTTCGGGACACTCAGCAGTACTTC.